This T cell receptor beta chain was documented in a study of blood T cell repertoires in COVID-19. Across the whole study: Italy, Spain and the United States were the sources of the convalescent and acute COVID-19 samples. PBMCs, B-cell-depleted T cells, or T cells provided the cDNA or gDNA that made up the material.

Clones were sequenced by immunoSEQ multiplex PCR, and TCRdb holds only the in-frame ones, with some missing. The data show almost 500,000 clones, with about 85% seen just once and approximately 8% held by the top ten. Germline assignment: CDR1 SGHDT and CDR2 YYEEEE. Deletions cut 0 bases from V and 7 bases from J, with 11 bases between. The CDR3 spans 14 residues. Enrolled through a virtual design, the participants were between about 18 and 100 years of age and came from around 25 US areas. The clonotype originates from a woman aged 55-69 years who had recovered from COVID-19. Sequenced: PBMCs or T cells enriched from blood (not recorded which). J is TRBJ2-4 and V is TRBV5-6; D unresolved. The CDR3 coding sequence is TGTGCCAGCAGCTTGGCATGGCCCACGAACATTCAGTACTTC. It specifies CASSLAWPTNIQYF.